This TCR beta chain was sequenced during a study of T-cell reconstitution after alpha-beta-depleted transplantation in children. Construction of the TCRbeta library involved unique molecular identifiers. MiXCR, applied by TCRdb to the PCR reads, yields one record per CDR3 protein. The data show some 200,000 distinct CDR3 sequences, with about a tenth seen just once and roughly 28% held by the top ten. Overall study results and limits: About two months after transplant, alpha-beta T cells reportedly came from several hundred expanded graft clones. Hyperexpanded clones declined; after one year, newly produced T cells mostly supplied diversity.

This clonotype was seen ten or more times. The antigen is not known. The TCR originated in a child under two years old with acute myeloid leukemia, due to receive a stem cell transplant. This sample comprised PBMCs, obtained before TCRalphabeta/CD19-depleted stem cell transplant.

The CDR3 sequence is CATAPSPQGGNTEAFF. In DNA form, the CDR3 reads TGTGCCACAGCCCCCAGTCCCCAGGGGGGAAACACTGAAGCTTTCTTT. V usage is TRBV6-1 and J usage is TRBJ1-1; 7 positions agree with TRBD1. CDR1 is MNHNS, CDR2 SASEGT, per germline. CDR3 length equals 16 residues. J lost 2 bases, V lost 10 bases, and 16 bases had no gene match.